The T cell receptor beta chain under discussion was sequenced for a study of T cell changes during pregnancy in multiple sclerosis. Looked up from germline, CDR1 is MNHEY and CDR2 is SMNVEV (reference sequence). The J segment lost 3 bases and the V segment lost 6 bases, leaving 0 bases of the junction unmatched. This CDR3 region has 12 residues. The table came from immunoSEQ multiplex PCR; TCRdb's copy has only in-frame clones and leaves some out. The table records about 40,000 clones, about 87% of them present only once. V is TRBV27 and J is TRBJ2-7; 9 nucleotides line up with TRBD1. The sequences come from peripheral blood, collected in the first trimester of pregnancy. The sequence was collected from a female donor in good health, enrolled as a control in a pregnancy study. The CDR3 region has the DNA TGTGCCAGCAGGACAGGGGGCTACGAGCAGTACTTC. Encoded protein: CASRTGGYEQYF.